This T cell receptor (beta chain) was profiled in a study of CD8+CD57+ T cells in acquired aplastic anemia. Template material for TCR beta VDJ and CDR3 profiling consisted of genomic DNA. TCRdb reanalysed the reads using MiXCR and keeps one entry per CDR3 protein. The table has roughly 200,000 distinct CDR3 sequences, over 60% seen once. The CDR3 length is 15 residues. Trimming took 6 bases from V and 4 from J, leaving 16 bases between them. The germline gives CDR1 SGDLS, CDR2 YYNGEE. The sample consisted of sorted CD4+, CD8+, or CD8+CD57+ T cells (not recorded which) from PBMCs. The TCR comes from a human donor in good health. V and J are TRBV9 and TRBJ2-2; perhaps TRBD2 as D (5 bases). CDR3 nucleotides: TGTGCCAGCAAGGTGGAGGCGTCGGGCACCGGGGAGCTGTTTTTT. Protein sequence: CASKVEASGTGELFF.